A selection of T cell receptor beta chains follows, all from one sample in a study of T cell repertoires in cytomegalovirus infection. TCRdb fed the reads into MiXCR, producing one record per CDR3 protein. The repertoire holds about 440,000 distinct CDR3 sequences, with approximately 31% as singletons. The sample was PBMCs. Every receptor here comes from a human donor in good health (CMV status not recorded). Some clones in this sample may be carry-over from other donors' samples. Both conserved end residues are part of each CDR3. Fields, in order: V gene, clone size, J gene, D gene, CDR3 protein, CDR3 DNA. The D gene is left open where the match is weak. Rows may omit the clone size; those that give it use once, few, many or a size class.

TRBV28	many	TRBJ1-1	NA	CASSTMTVNTEAFF	TGTGCCAGCAGTACCATGACAGTGAACACTGAAGCTTTCTTT
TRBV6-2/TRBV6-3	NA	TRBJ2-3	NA	CASRTRGLFTDTQYF	TGTGCCAGCAGGACCCGGGGACTTTTCACAGATACGCAGTATTTT
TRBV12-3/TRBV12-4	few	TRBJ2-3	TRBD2	CASSASGVADTQYF	TGTGCCAGCAGTGCCAGCGGGGTCGCAGATACGCAGTATTTT
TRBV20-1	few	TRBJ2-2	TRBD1	CSARAYRGPGELFF	TGCAGTGCTAGAGCCTACAGGGGGCCCGGGGAGCTGTTTTTT
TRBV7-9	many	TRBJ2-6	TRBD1	CASSSGTGENSGANVLTF	TGTGCCAGCAGCTCGGGGACAGGGGAAAACTCTGGGGCCAACGTCCTGACTTTC
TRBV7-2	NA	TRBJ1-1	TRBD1	CASSFDRGTEASF	TGTGCCAGCAGCTTTGACAGGGGAACGGAAGCTTCTTTT
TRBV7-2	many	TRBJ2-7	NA	CASSLDPGQPYEQYF	TGTGCCAGCAGCCTCGACCCGGGGCAACCCTACGAGCAGTACTTC
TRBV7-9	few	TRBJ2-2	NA	CASSLVGEAGTGELFF	TGTGCCAGCAGCTTAGTGGGGGAAGCCGGCACCGGGGAGCTGTTTTTT
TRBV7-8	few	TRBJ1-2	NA	CASSLANPPAGPNYGYTF	TGTGCCAGCAGCTTAGCCAACCCTCCCGCCGGGCCTAACTATGGCTACACCTTC
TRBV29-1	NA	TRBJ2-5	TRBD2	CSVGWRGGLETQYF	TGCAGCGTTGGGTGGCGGGGGGGACTAGAGACCCAGTACTTC
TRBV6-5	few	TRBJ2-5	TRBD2	CASSYSGGASKTQYF	TGTGCCAGCAGTTACAGCGGGGGGGCCTCGAAGACCCAGTACTTC
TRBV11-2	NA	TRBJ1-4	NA	CASSTRGLTNEKLFF	TGTGCCAGCAGCACGAGGGGTTTAACTAATGAAAAACTGTTTTTT
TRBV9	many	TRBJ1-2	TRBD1	CASSVGAGTVYGYTF	TGTGCCAGCAGCGTAGGGGCCGGGACAGTATATGGCTACACCTTC
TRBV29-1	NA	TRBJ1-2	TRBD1	CSVEGQGASPDYGYTF	TGCAGCGTTGAAGGGCAGGGGGCCTCTCCTGACTATGGCTACACCTTC
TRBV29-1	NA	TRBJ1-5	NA	CSVGGVGLNQPQHF	TGCAGCGTTGGTGGTGTGGGCCTCAATCAGCCCCAGCATTTT
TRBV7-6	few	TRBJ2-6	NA	CASSLDVVWHSGANVLTF	TGTGCCAGCAGCTTAGATGTAGTATGGCACTCTGGGGCCAACGTCCTGACTTTC
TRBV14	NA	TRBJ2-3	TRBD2	CASSWTSGTDTQYF	TGTGCCAGCAGCTGGACTAGCGGGACAGATACGCAGTATTTT
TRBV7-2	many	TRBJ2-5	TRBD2	CASSFGGGPEETQYF	TGTGCCAGCAGCTTCGGGGGGGGGCCTGAAGAGACCCAGTACTTC